This T cell receptor beta chain was retrieved from a study of PD-1 blockade in classical Hodgkin lymphoma (dated by TCRdb to between 2020 and 2021). Background for the entire study: Nivolumab dosing was 3 mg/kg intravenously every 2 weeks, continuing until either disease progression or unacceptable toxicity. The study used CyTOF and TCR beta sequencing to define a peripheral blood immune signature of response to PD-1 blockade in classical Hodgkin lymphoma.

In the paper's terms, the time point label means: cycle 4 day 1 (C4D1), after about 6 weeks of nivolumab. All trial patients had relapsed after autologous stem cell transplantation, with cohorts A, B and C differing in prior brentuximab vedotin exposure. The trial cohort was composed of approximately 60 patients with relapsed/refractory classical Hodgkin lymphoma, for whom complete response, partial response or progressive disease was recorded as best overall response. Single-agent nivolumab was administered to trial patients in the multi-cohort phase II CheckMate 205 trial. An independent review committee assessed best overall response using the 2007 International Working Group response criteria. Trial PBMCs were collected immediately before nivolumab initiation (C1D1) and during therapy at cycle 2 day 1 and cycle 4 day 1. Peripheral blood was collected in 8 mL Vacutainer Cell Preparation Tubes, from which PBMCs were isolated by centrifugation and then cryopreserved.

The germline V gene encodes CDR1 SEHNR and CDR2 FQNEAQ (reference sequence). The CDR3 measures 14 amino acids from cysteine to phenylalanine. Just the 42-base CDR3 DNA is kept, in frame starting at base 1. The V end loses 11 bases and the J end loses 4 bases, and a stretch of 19 bases separates them. Genomic DNA was extracted with the Qiagen DNeasy kit from unsorted PBMCs and from negatively selected CD4+ and CD8+ fractions. Using primers that anneal to V and J segments, immunoSEQ multiplex PCR amplified the TCR beta CDR3 regions. A synthetic immune receptor repertoire was used to minimize amplification bias, and any remaining bias was removed computationally after sequencing. On the authors' methods: Custom Python scripts were used to quantify repertoire diversity as the Shannon entropy index. Unsorted, CD4+ and CD8+ repertoires were analyzed separately, except in combined analyses where CD4+ and CD8+ sequences were merged in silico. Clonal expansion was defined as a frequency increase of at least 2-fold after treatment compared with C1D1, and clones undetected at baseline were assigned a pseudocount of 0.5. Singleton clones were defined as clones with 0 or 1 copy at C1D1, and non-singleton clones were defined as clones with 2 or more copies. Clones expanded in unsorted samples were labelled as CD4+, CD8+ or unknown by matching protein sequences in sorted samples from the same patient. Wilcoxon tests were applied to paired samples to test diversity changes from C1D1 to C4D1. The source is immuneACCESS, and TCRdb retained only in-frame sequences with V and J called. Part of the clones is not carried over; for the studies checked, unresolved V genes explain less than half of this, and the remainder is unexplained. That table furnishes V, J and clone size, whereas the DNA furnished D and trimming. This sample comprises roughly 60,000 clones, about 89% of them detected only once. The top ten constitute 9% to 12% of the sample.

Paper-wide results and their limitations: By C4D1, a significant rise was seen in CD4+ TCR diversity but not in CD8+ TCR diversity (p=0.0027 vs p=0.16), and the rise was most apparent among complete responders (p=0.02). Lower diversity was observed in patients in whom nivolumab was started less than 1 year after ASCT, and these patients were excluded from later analyses so that confounding by immune reconstitution would be avoided. Trial patients achieving complete response had baseline diversity similar to newly diagnosed patients, whereas partial responders and progressors had significantly lower diversity. The study was restricted to a single clinical trial cohort, and the causes of repertoire differences, possibly disease activity or prior therapy, were left undefined. Baseline TCR diversity was reported to be lower in newly diagnosed patients than in healthy donors and to be lower still in relapsed/refractory patients.

Notes on this clone: The antigen this receptor binds is unknown. The sample holds no much larger clone one base away, and base qualities are not on file.

The chain links TRBV7-9 with TRBJ2-3; TRBD2 is perhaps the D gene, given 6 matching bases. This material consisted of peripheral blood mononuclear cells (PBMCs), taken before the fourth cycle of nivolumab. This receptor was taken from a human donor with classical Hodgkin lymphoma. The DNA sequence is TGTGCCGGCATGGGCGGGGCCTTATCAGATACGCAGTATTTT. This gives the protein CAGMGGALSDTQYF.